The subject of this entry is one TCR beta chain. It has no known antigen specificity. One base away there is no much larger clone; base qualities are not given. To sequence the TCRbeta CDR3 region, genomic DNA was isolated from the sorted cells. The immunoSEQ Assay was used to sequence the TCRbeta CDR3 regions. Sourced from immuneACCESS, this table was stored by TCRdb with only in-frame sequences that have V and J called. A share of the clones is absent; for the studies checked, an unresolved V gene accounts for under half, and the remainder has no known explanation. Within this sample are about 64,000 clones, with about 89% of them counted one time only. Of the sample, 4.5% to 5.5% is held by the ten largest clones. Between the V and J ends, shortened by 0 bases and 0 bases respectively, the junction contains 9 bases. For CDR1 and CDR2, the germline V gene (reference sequence) lists LNHNV and YYDKDF. The CDR3, from cysteine to phenylalanine, totals 16 residues. Only the CDR3 region is kept as DNA, spanning 48 bases read in frame from base 1.

The record originates from a study of OX40 agonist ivuxolimab in advanced cancers. Describing the broader study: The costimulatory receptor OX40 (CD134) was targeted by ivuxolimab, a fully human IgG2 agonistic monoclonal antibody. Intravenous ivuxolimab was administered to patients every 2 weeks at six dose levels: 0.01, 0.1, 0.3, 1.5, 3 and 10 mg/kg. Among the roughly 50 dose-escalation patients, approximately 20 had hepatocellular carcinoma, 15 melanoma, 9 renal cell carcinoma and 9 head and neck cancer. In the dose-escalation cohort, 65% to 90% of patients were male, and the mean age was approximately 60 years, with a range of about 20 to 79. Patients were allowed to have had prior anti-PD-1, anti-PD-L1 or anti-CTLA-4 therapy, and 40% to 45% of the dose-escalation patients had previously received checkpoint inhibitors. Partial responses were achieved by three dose-escalation patients, of whom one had hepatocellular carcinoma and two had cutaneous melanoma. Peripheral TCRbeta sequencing aimed to test whether ivuxolimab altered TCR sequence diversity and caused clonal T-cell expansion. The paper describes the monotherapy dose-escalation part (N ≈ 51 patients) of the phase I trial of ivuxolimab.

Study-level results and caveats: Low levels of normalized T-cell clonal expansion were also seen in some nonresponding patients. After ivuxolimab, expanded clones were on average more numerous among CD8+ T cells than among CD4+ T cells. Which antigens the clonally expanded peripheral T cells were specific for was not determined. At doses of 0.1 to 3.0 mg/kg, clonal expansion of both CD4+ and CD8+ blood T cells was observed from baseline to week 6. Partial responders in the 0.1-3.0 mg/kg groups had among the lowest normalized peripheral clonal expansion, especially among CD8+ T cells.

Patients with a history of autoimmune disease or receiving systemic immunosuppression were excluded from the trial. Peripheral blood for TCR sequencing was drawn from every dose cohort at baseline, at cycle 4 day 1 and at cycle 7 day 1. Samples were obtained from an open-label, multicenter, first-in-human phase I dose-escalation trial of ivuxolimab. Adults with locally advanced or metastatic melanoma, renal cell carcinoma, hepatocellular carcinoma or head and neck squamous cell carcinoma were enrolled in the trial. Before TCR sequencing, CD4+ and CD8+ T cells were separately sorted from peripheral blood.

In this chain, TRBV15 is recombined with TRBJ1-5, with the D segment identity uncertain. The TCR originated in an adult with an advanced solid tumor such as melanoma, head and neck, liver or kidney cancer. The sample was CD4+ or CD8+ T cells sorted from blood, taken in a trial of the OX40 agonist ivuxolimab. For the CDR3, the sequence is CATSRETTRSNQPQHF. The nucleotide sequence is TGTGCCACCAGCAGAGAGACGACACGTAGCAATCAGCCCCAGCATTTT.